The clone carrying this T cell receptor beta chain was seen a single time. The target antigen is unknown. The sample belongs to a study of shared clonotypes between healthy human individuals. Study in general: Each donor contributed plates that comprised three CD4 naive, three CD4 memory, two CD8 naive and one CD8 memory. The study's findings and limits: A limitation of the genetic and exposure-history diversity represented arose from few donors.

CDR1 is LNHNV, CDR2 YYDKDF, per germline (reference sequence). Trimming took 0 bases from V and 7 from J, leaving 16 bases between them. This CDR3 has 15 amino acids. In the source study's methods: Sequence data from immunoSEQ were junction-only and lacked quality scores; consequently, filtering differed. Sequencing was performed with immunoSEQ multiplex PCR; in TCRdb, only in-frame clones are kept and a portion is missing. The D gene and trimming were derived from the DNA, and the V and J assignments and clone size from that table. In the table there are about 2 million clones, approximately 94% of which are singletons. CD8 cells classed as naive were CD45RO-negative and positively selected for CCR7, excluding terminally differentiated effector memory CD45RA+ cells. Healthy HIV-negative adults without recent acute infections or vaccinations served as donors.

The chain combines TRBV15 with TRBJ2-7; D may be TRBD2 (5 bases). Sequenced sample: naive CD8+ T cells sorted from blood. The clonotype originates from a young man in good health. In nucleotides, the CDR3 is TGTGCCACCAGCAGAGATCTGGGTAGCGCTGAAGAGCAGTACTTC. Residues: CATSRDLGSAEEQYF. Full variable domain (remainder filled in from reference TRBV15 and TRBJ2-7): DAMVIQNPRYQVTQFGKPVTLSCSQTLNHNVMYWYQQKSSQAPKLLFHYYDKDFNNEADTPDNFQSRRPNTSFCFLDIRSPGLGDTAMYLCATSRDLGSAEEQYFGPGTRLTVT.